Included here is one T cell receptor (beta chain) sequence, with context. The entry originates in a study of blood T cell repertoires in COVID-19. With 3 bases removed from V and 0 bases from J, the gap between germline ends came to 6 bases. Germline V lookup: CDR1 LNHDA, CDR2 SQIVND (reference sequence). The CDR3 totals 14 residues. Assay used: immunoSEQ multiplex PCR; TCRdb lists only in-frame clones, some missing. The table includes about 120,000 clones, about two thirds detected once. Sequenced sample: peripheral blood. V gene TRBV19 combines with J gene TRBJ2-4; D not resolved. The receptor was derived from a human donor with acute or convalescent COVID-19. The donor label of this sample is uncertain. CDR3 DNA sequence: TGTGCCAGTAGTATCGATAGAGCCAAAAACATTCAGTACTTC. The encoded protein is CASSIDRAKNIQYF.